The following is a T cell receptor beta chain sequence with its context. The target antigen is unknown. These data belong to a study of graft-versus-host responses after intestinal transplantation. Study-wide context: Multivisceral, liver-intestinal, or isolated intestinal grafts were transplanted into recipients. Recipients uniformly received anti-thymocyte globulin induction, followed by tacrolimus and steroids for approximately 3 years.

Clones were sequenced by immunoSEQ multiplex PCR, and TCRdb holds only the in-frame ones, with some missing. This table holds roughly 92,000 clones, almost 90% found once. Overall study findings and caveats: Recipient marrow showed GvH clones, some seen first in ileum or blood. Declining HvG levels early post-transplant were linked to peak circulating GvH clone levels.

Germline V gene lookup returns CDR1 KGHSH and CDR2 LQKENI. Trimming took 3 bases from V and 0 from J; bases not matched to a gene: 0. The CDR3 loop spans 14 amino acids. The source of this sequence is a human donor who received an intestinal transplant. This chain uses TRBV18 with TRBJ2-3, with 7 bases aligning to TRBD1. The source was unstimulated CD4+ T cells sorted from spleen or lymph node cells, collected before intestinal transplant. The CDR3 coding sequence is TGTGCCAGCTCACCGGGACAGAGCACAGATACGCAGTATTTT. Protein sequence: CASSPGQSTDTQYF.